The 25 T cell receptor beta chains below come from one sample, sequenced in a study of cytomegalovirus exposure and HLA in healthy donors. The PCR ran on 60 Vbeta and 13 Jbeta primers. Method: immunoSEQ multiplex PCR; TCRdb's copy keeps in-frame clones and lacks some. The table lists roughly 200,000 clones, around 80% of them singletons. Sample: PBMCs. The source of these receptors is a woman younger than 30 in good health and CMV-seronegative.

This clone has only one observation. The chain carries TRBV19 and TRBJ1-5; the match to TRBD1 covers 9 bases. This CDR3 spans 17 amino acids. The V segment lost 4 bases and the J segment 4 bases; nucleotides outside the gene matches: 11. Germline V lookup: CDR1 LNHDA, CDR2 SQIVND (reference sequence). CDR3 sequence reads: CASSTEQQGARNQPQHF. Here the CDR3 DNA reads TGTGCCAGTAGTACAGAACAACAGGGGGCTAGGAATCAGCCCCAGCATTTT. Drawing the rest from reference TRBV19 and TRBJ1-5, the complete variable domain is DGGITQSPKYLFRKEGQNVTLSCEQNLNHDAMYWYRQDPGQGLRLIYYSQIVNDFQKGDIAEGYSVSREKKESFPLTVTSAQKNPTAFYLCASSTEQQGARNQPQHFGDGTRLSIL.

The CDR3, as DNA: TGCGCCAGCAGCCAAAAACTAGCGGGAGGCTACGAGCAGTACGTC. Protein sequence: CASSQKLAGGYEQYV. The genes are TRBV4-1 and TRBJ2-7, with TRBD2 matching over 12 bases. The J segment lost 3 bases and the V segment lost 2 bases, leaving 2 bases of the junction unmatched. CDR1 is MGHRA, CDR2 YSYEKL, per germline. The CDR3 has 15 residues.

This rearrangement joins TRBV19 to TRBJ2-7, with D possibly matching TRBD1 (6 bases). Germline V gene sequence: CDR1 LNHDA, CDR2 SQIVND (reference sequence). The CDR3 totals 13 residues. V was shortened by 6 bases and J by 3 bases, with 12 bases between the two germline ends. Here the CDR3 reads CASRITGNYEQYF. The CDR3 DNA reads TGTGCCAGTAGGATCACAGGGAACTACGAGCAGTACTTC.

J is TRBJ2-7 and V is TRBV23-1; D is uncertain. TRBV23-1 qualifies as an ORF whose function is uncertain. Trimming left V 2 bases short and J 2 bases short, with 13 bases between. This CDR3 contains 15 residues. CDR3 nucleotide sequence: TGCGCCAGCAGTCAAGGAACTTACAGAACCTACGAGCAGTACTTC. This translates into CASSQGTYRTYEQYF.

V gene TRBV7-2 combines with J gene TRBJ2-1, with 8 bases lining up with TRBD2. The CDR3 extends over 16 amino acids. J was trimmed by 0 bases and V by 7 bases; bases with no gene match: 8. Per the germline V gene, CDR1 is SGHTA and CDR2 is FQGNSA. CDR3 residues: CASTPGGLASYNEQFF. CDR3 bases: TGTGCCAGCACCCCGGGGGGGCTAGCCTCCTACAATGAGCAGTTCTTC.

This clone came up a few times. The chain recombines TRBV5-1 with TRBJ1-3, with a weak D call TRBD1 (5 bases). The germline CDR1 and CDR2 sequences are SGHRS and YFSETQ. This CDR3 contains 14 residues. Trimming stripped 0 bases from V and 3 bases from J, with 7 bases between. The CDR3 loop reads CASSLGGGGNTIYF. CDR3 nucleotides: TGCGCCAGCAGCTTGGGGGGCGGTGGAAACACCATATATTTT.

This clone occurred once. This rearrangement joins TRBV5-6 to TRBJ2-2; 11 positions match TRBD1. The germline V gene has CDR1 SGHDT and CDR2 YYEEEE. The CDR3 is 16 residues long. The trim removed 4 bases at V and 4 bases at J, leaving 6 bases unmatched. The CDR3 DNA is TGTGCCAGCAGCAGACCGGGACAGGGGGGCACCGGGGAGCTGTTTTTT. It codes for CASSRPGQGGTGELFF.

This chain connects TRBV5-1 to TRBJ2-1; 10 bases agree with TRBD1. The CDR3 runs 15 residues. Germline V gene data show CDR1 as SGHRS and CDR2 as YFSETQ. With 0 bases clipped from V and 6 bases from J, the junction kept 3 bases outside the gene matches. The CDR3 here is CASSLGGQGVNEQFF. CDR3 nucleotide sequence: TGCGCCAGCAGCTTGGGTGGACAGGGGGTCAATGAGCAGTTCTTC.

As concerns this clone: An end of the junction does not agree with germline; a read error may underlie this. The rearrangement links TRBV4-1 to TRBJ2-7; D is perhaps TRBD2 (5 bases). Per germline, CDR1 MGHRA and CDR2 YSYEKL. The CDR3 contains 16 residues. CDR3 residues: CASSQTYNPTIYEQYF. CDR3 DNA: TGTGCCAGCAGCCAAACGTACAATCCGACTATCTACGAGCAGTACTTC.

In DNA form, the CDR3 reads TGTGCCAGCAGCTTAGCGCAGGGAGGGAACAATCAGCCCCAGCATTTT. Residues: CASSLAQGGNNQPQHF. The J gene is TRBJ1-5, the V gene TRBV7-9, with a weak D call TRBD1 (5 bases). The CDR3 loop spans 16 amino acids. V lost 0 bases and J lost 3, with 12 bases in between. From germline, CDR1 is SEHNR and CDR2 FQNEAQ (reference sequence). Full variable domain (outside the CDR3, taken from reference TRBV7-9 and TRBJ1-5): DTGVSQNPRHKITKRGQNVTFRCDPISEHNRLYWYRQTLGQGPEFLTYFQNEAQLEKSRLLSDRFSAERPKGSFSTLEIQRTEQGDSAMYLCASSLAQGGNNQPQHFGDGTRLSIL.

This clone has just one count. This chain joins TRBV29-1 and TRBJ2-1, with 13 bases aligning to TRBD2. This CDR3 region has 16 residues. V lost 4 bases and J lost 6; bases outside the gene matches: 9. CDR1 SQVTM and CDR2 ANQGSEA come from the germline V gene. CDR3 residues: CSVVRTSGSVSNEQFF. The CDR3 coding sequence is TGCAGCGTTGTAAGGACTAGCGGGAGCGTCTCCAATGAGCAGTTCTTC.

The gene calls are TRBV2 and TRBJ1-1, with unresolved D. CDR1 SNHLY and CDR2 FYNNEI come from the germline V gene. Deletions cut 3 bases from V and 2 bases from J, with 7 bases between. The length of the CDR3 is 13 residues. CDR3 region: CASSEEINTEAFF. The DNA of the CDR3 is TGTGCCAGCAGTGAGGAGATTAACACTGAAGCTTTCTTT. Together with reference TRBV2 and TRBJ1-1, the CDR3 gives the full variable domain: EPEVTQTPSHQVTQMGQEVILRCVPISNHLYFYWYRQILGQKVEFLVSFYNNEISEKSEIFDDQFSVERPDGSNFTLKIRSTKLEDSAMYFCASSEEINTEAFFGQGTRLTVV.

This clone appeared a few times. Here the CDR3 omits its conserved ending phenylalanine or tryptophan, so a read error is the likely source. Because the CDR3's place on the DNA is in doubt, the DNA is left out and the CDR3 is given as listed by TCRdb. The rearrangement links TRBV6-6 to TRBJ2-7; TRBD2, as called in the table, went unchecked against the DNA. The CDR3 length equals 13 residues, ends included. CDR1 and CDR2 (germline): MNHNY, SVGAGI (reference sequence). The CDR3 here is CASSYSSSGMSRS.

J is TRBJ2-2 and V is TRBV4-3, with 13 bases lining up with TRBD2. Per germline, CDR1 LGHNA and CDR2 YSLEER. The CDR3 extends over 17 amino acids. With 4 bases clipped from V and 4 bases from J, the junction kept 6 bases outside the gene matches. DNA for the CDR3: TGCGCCAGCAGCCCTTGGACTAGCGGGAGTCTCACCGGGGAGCTGTTTTTT. Protein product: CASSPWTSGSLTGELFF.

J is TRBJ2-1 and V is TRBV5-1, with D possibly TRBD2 on 6 matching bases. The V gene's germline CDR1 is SGHRS and CDR2 YFSETQ. With 0 bases removed from V and 4 bases from J, the gap between germline ends came to 23 bases. The CDR3 has 19 amino acids. The CDR3, as DNA: TGCGCCAGCAGCTTGGTCGGGGTAGCGGACGCGCCCCAATACAATGAGCAGTTCTTC. Amino acid sequence: CASSLVGVADAPQYNEQFF.

This clone was picked up a small number of times. The rearrangement joins TRBV28 to TRBJ2-7; D unresolved. Germline CDR1 reads MDHEN; CDR2 reads SYDVKM. The CDR3 spans 11 residues. Trimming left V 6 bases short and J 3 bases short, with 6 bases between. The CDR3 DNA reads TGTGCCAGCAGCCCCAACTACGAGCAGTACTTC. Protein product: CASSPNYEQYF.

The chain combines TRBV29-1 with TRBJ2-7, with D perhaps TRBD2 (6 bases). Germline loops: CDR1 SQVTM, CDR2 ANQGSEA. Trimming removed 7 bases from V and 3 bases from J, with 13 bases in between. The CDR3 consists of 12 residues. CDR3 region: CSGRDGVYEQYF. For the CDR3, the DNA is TGCAGCGGGAGGGACGGAGTCTACGAGCAGTACTTC.

The chain is built from TRBV6-6 and TRBJ2-3, with D possibly being TRBD2 (5 bases). The CDR3 is 15 residues long. Germline CDR1 is MNHNY and CDR2 is SVGAGI (reference sequence). V dropped 0 bases and J dropped 2 bases, with 9 bases sitting between them. DNA of the CDR3: TGTGCCAGCAGTTACTCAGCTAGCCCCACAGATACGCAGTATTTT. Its translation: CASSYSASPTDTQYF.

The V and J genes are TRBV4-2 and TRBJ1-3; TRBD1 matches at 7 bases. V gave up 4 bases and J gave up 4 bases; unmatched junction bases: 10. The CDR3 has 16 residues. Germline values: CDR1 LGHNA, CDR2 YNFKEQ. The DNA of the CDR3 is TGTGCCAGCAGCCCCAGGACAGGCGGTACGGGAAACACCATATATTTT. Its protein product is CASSPRTGGTGNTIYF.

CDR3 coding DNA: TGTGCCAGCAGCTTAACGGCTGGACAGGGGGCGTCCCAAGAGACCCAGTACTTC. Protein product: CASSLTAGQGASQETQYF. The chain carries TRBV11-3 and TRBJ2-5; 11 nucleotides match TRBD1. The length of the CDR3 is 18 residues. J gave up 1 base and V 2 bases, and 9 bases lay outside the gene matches. Germline V gene sequence: CDR1 SGHNT, CDR2 YENEEA.

The sample holds a few counts of this clone. The chain links TRBV6-5 to TRBJ1-5; D gene uncertain. The CDR3 is made up of 14 amino acids. CDR1 and CDR2 from the germline V gene are MNHEY and SVGAGI. V was cut by 4 bases and J by 3 bases, with 10 bases left in between. The CDR3 DNA sequence: TGTGCCAGCAGTTCCATACAACCCAATCAGCCCCAGCATTTT. This translates into CASSSIQPNQPQHF.

The J gene is TRBJ2-7, the V gene TRBV5-1; TRBD1 is a possible D gene (6 bases). Per the germline V gene, CDR1 is SGHRS and CDR2 is YFSETQ. V shed 1 base and J shed 3 bases, with 14 bases lying between them. This CDR3 is 15 amino acids long. The chain's CDR3 is CASSLNWAGDYEQYF. CDR3 bases: TGCGCCAGCAGCTTGAATTGGGCAGGGGACTACGAGCAGTACTTC.

For the CDR3, the DNA is TGCGCCAGCAGTGAGTCGAGGGGCAGGGGGCAGTACTTC. Its translation: CASSESRGRGQYF. This chain links TRBV10-1 with TRBJ2-5; 7 bases align to TRBD1. There are 13 residues in the CDR3. Germline V lookup: CDR1 WNHNN, CDR2 SYGVQD (reference sequence). V trimming: 0 bases; J trimming: 11 bases; junction bases outside the gene matches: 6.

The CDR3 DNA reads as TGCGCCAGCAGCCGGACTAGCGGGACGAGGCTAGGTGAGCAGTTCTTC. Protein: CASSRTSGTRLGEQFF. The chain employs TRBV5-1 and TRBJ2-1; 12 bases fit TRBD2. The junction had 11 bases not matched to a gene; V was cut back by 4 bases and J by 9 bases. There are 16 residues in the CDR3. Looked up from germline, CDR1 is SGHRS and CDR2 is YFSETQ.

This clone was detected only once. The genes are TRBV27 and TRBJ2-1; 8 bases agree with TRBD1. The junction had 10 bases not matched to a gene; V was cut back by 0 bases and J by 6 bases. Germline CDR1 is MNHEY and CDR2 is SMNVEV (reference sequence). The CDR3 spans 17 residues. DNA for the CDR3: TGTGCCAGCAGTTTATCTCGCGGACAGGGAGGATTCAATGAGCAGTTCTTC. It codes for CASSLSRGQGGFNEQFF.